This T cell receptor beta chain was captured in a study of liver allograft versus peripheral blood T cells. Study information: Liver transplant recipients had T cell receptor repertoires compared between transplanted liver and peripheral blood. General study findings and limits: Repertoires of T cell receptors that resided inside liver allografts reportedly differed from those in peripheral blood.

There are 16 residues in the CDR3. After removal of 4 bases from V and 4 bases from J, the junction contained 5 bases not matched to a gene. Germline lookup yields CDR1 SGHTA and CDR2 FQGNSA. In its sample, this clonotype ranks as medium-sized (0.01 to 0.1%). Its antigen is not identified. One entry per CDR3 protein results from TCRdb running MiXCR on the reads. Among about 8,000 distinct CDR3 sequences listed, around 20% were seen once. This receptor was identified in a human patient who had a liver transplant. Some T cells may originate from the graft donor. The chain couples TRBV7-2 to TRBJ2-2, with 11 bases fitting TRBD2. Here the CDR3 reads CASSSTSGAGTGELFF. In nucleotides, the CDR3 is TGTGCCAGCAGCTCGACTAGCGGGGCGGGCACCGGGGAGCTGTTTTTT.